This TCR beta chain was sequenced for a study of cytomegalovirus exposure and HLA in healthy donors. Study overall: From some 190 million T cells, an earlier analysis saw some 120 million unique TCR beta sequences.

PCR employed 60 Vbeta and 13 Jbeta primers. Method: immunoSEQ multiplex PCR; TCRdb's copy keeps in-frame clones and lacks some. The table includes 70,000 or so clones, roughly two thirds detected once. Whole-study findings and limits: Presence/absence analyses rested on an assumption that sequencing depth was roughly uniform across donors. Immune exposure was documented only through CMV serostatus.

Notes on this clone: The antigen remains unidentified.

Each donor was healthy, and each was a bone marrow donor. The TCR originated in a woman aged 45-65 years in good health and CMV-seronegative. Sequencing was carried out using PBMCs.

The CDR3 nucleotides are TGCGCCAGCAGCCCGGGACAGTTCACAGATACGCAGTATTTT. This encodes CASSPGQFTDTQYF. The genes are TRBV5-1 and TRBJ2-3; 7 bases map to TRBD1. CDR3 size: 14 residues. V trimming: 4 bases; J trimming: 2 bases; junction bases outside the gene matches: 4. Germline values: CDR1 SGHRS, CDR2 YFSETQ.